A selection of T cell receptor beta chains follows, all from one sample in a study of shared clonotypes between healthy human individuals. Some clones are missing from TCRdb's copy, which holds only in-frame ones; the method was immunoSEQ multiplex PCR. Among over 950,000 clones, about 80% were seen once, and the ten largest hold 0.89%. Sequenced: memory CD4+ T cells from PBMCs. The receptors shown here come from a man younger than 30 in good health. Some clones in this sample may be carry-over from other donors' samples. Each CDR3 is given with its conserved first and last residue. Each record gives: J gene, V gene, clone size, CDR3 protein. Expanded clones get a size class; other rows say once, few or many, or leave the size out.

J: TRBJ1-1; V: TRBV5-1; size: .; CDR3: CASSLVSNTEAFF
J: TRBJ1-1; V: TRBV28; size: .; CDR3: CASSPLHGSTEAFF
J: TRBJ1-2; V: TRBV4-1; size: once; CDR3: CASSLLTGTPMGGYTF
J: TRBJ1-1; V: TRBV19; size: few; CDR3: CASSAQGYTEAFF
J: TRBJ2-1; V: TRBV2; size: .; CDR3: CASSEDRLSNEQFF
J: TRBJ1-1; V: TRBV7-2; size: once; CDR3: CASSLNRGLTEAFF
J: TRBJ2-1; V: TRBV4-2; size: .; CDR3: CASSQDSGLSYNEQFF
J: TRBJ2-1; V: TRBV11-2; size: .; CDR3: CASNSIRGSGIYEQFF
J: TRBJ2-1; V: TRBV6-1; size: .; CDR3: CASSEAERSTFF
J: TRBJ1-2; V: TRBV7-8; size: .; CDR3: CASSLTILNYGYTF
J: TRBJ2-7; V: TRBV5-4; size: .; CDR3: CASSFRGTYEQYF
J: TRBJ2-1; V: TRBV28; size: .; CDR3: CASSPSSGRAGNEQFF
J: TRBJ1-2; V: TRBV19; size: .; CDR3: CASSIGSSTYYGYTF
J: TRBJ2-7; V: TRBV11-3; size: .; CDR3: CASSLRDRSLEQYF
J: TRBJ2-3; V: TRBV19; size: .; CDR3: CATARGRGFTDTQYF
J: TRBJ1-1; V: TRBV7-9; size: .; CDR3: CASSLEGDRSAFF
J: TRBJ1-5; V: TRBV4-1; size: .; CDR3: CASSQGQGDLPQHF
J: TRBJ1-4; V: TRBV5-4; size: .; CDR3: CASSTGTDNEKLFF
J: TRBJ2-5; V: TRBV9; size: .; CDR3: CASSVLAPRETQYF
J: TRBJ1-2; V: TRBV11-2; size: .; CDR3: CASSHWDRGGSGYTF
J: TRBJ1-5; V: TRBV7-2; size: .; CDR3: CASSLIKAGNQPQHF
J: TRBJ2-6; V: TRBV19; size: .; CDR3: CASSLHGTDGANVLTF
J: TRBJ2-5; V: TRBV5-1; size: .; CDR3: CASSINSGSAQETQYF
J: TRBJ1-2; V: TRBV28; size: few; CDR3: CASSIPGGGSNYGYTF
J: TRBJ2-2; V: TRBV10-2; size: .; CDR3: CASRLPGLAGARNTGELFF
J: TRBJ2-3; V: TRBV6-5; size: .; CDR3: CASSYFRTGADTQYF
J: TRBJ2-7; V: TRBV7-2; size: .; CDR3: CASSLGSTGYYEQYF
J: TRBJ2-5; V: TRBV5-1; size: .; CDR3: CASSFRAGGSQETQYF
J: TRBJ2-7; V: TRBV27; size: once; CDR3: CASSQSLGWGPYEQYF
J: TRBJ1-3; V: TRBV6-1; size: .; CDR3: CASSPQTGNTIYF
J: TRBJ2-3; V: TRBV29-1; size: .; CDR3: CSVEPAGGTDTQYF
J: TRBJ1-2; V: TRBV9; size: .; CDR3: CASSVGVDNYGYTF
J: TRBJ2-3; V: TRBV6-5; size: .; CDR3: CASSYRAGGPENTQYF
J: .; V: TRBV4-2; size: few; CDR3: CASSPRRPSYEQYF
J: TRBJ2-1; V: TRBV18; size: .; CDR3: CASSPQGTGVYEQFF
J: TRBJ2-1; V: TRBV7-9; size: .; CDR3: CASSHGTLNNEQFF
J: TRBJ2-3; V: TRBV14; size: .; CDR3: CASSQAPPDISTDTQYF
J: TRBJ2-7; V: TRBV19; size: .; CDR3: CASSPTGGGLAVEQYF
J: TRBJ2-2; V: TRBV10-3; size: .; CDR3: CAIKQQGNTGELFF
J: TRBJ1-3; V: TRBV28; size: few; CDR3: CASRHRRGRSGNTIYF
J: TRBJ2-1; V: TRBV28; size: .; CDR3: CASSTGFYNEQFF
J: TRBJ1-1; V: TRBV2; size: .; CDR3: CASSDTLNLMNTEAFF
J: TRBJ2-7; V: TRBV4-1; size: few; CDR3: CASSQGLAMRVYEQYF
J: TRBJ2-7; V: TRBV5-1; size: .; CDR3: CASSQGTSGRGYEQYF
J: TRBJ2-7; V: TRBV29-1; size: .; CDR3: CSAEGDRAYEQYF
J: TRBJ1-1; V: TRBV5-1; size: few; CDR3: CASAEQGGPNTEAFF
J: TRBJ2-1; V: TRBV19; size: .; CDR3: CASGQGGRNEQFF
J: TRBJ2-3; V: TRBV2; size: .; CDR3: CASSVGGTDTQYF
J: TRBJ1-2; V: TRBV4-1; size: .; CDR3: CASSQDLGKGRLYGYTF
J: TRBJ2-7; V: TRBV28; size: .; CDR3: CASSGQIYEQYF
J: TRBJ1-3; V: TRBV7-9; size: .; CDR3: CASSLQDSGNTIYF
J: TRBJ2-3; V: TRBV7-9; size: .; CDR3: CASSPGGGLGSTDTQYF
J: TRBJ2-7; V: TRBV11-2; size: .; CDR3: CASSLGLVNYEQYF
J: TRBJ1-3; V: TRBV15; size: .; CDR3: CATSRDRQKGNTIYF
J: TRBJ2-7; V: TRBV28; size: .; CDR3: CASNDWTGNSPYEQYF